This passage covers 17 T cell receptor beta chains from one sample sequenced in a study of CD8+ T cells in alopecia areata. As the sequencing template, cDNA was produced by extracting RNA and reverse transcribing it. Profiling relied on immunoSEQ multiplex PCR, and the TCRdb table lists in-frame clones only, not all of them. Recorded here are under 350,000 clones, none singletons. Pooled cells of cutaneous lymph node origin were sorted on CD4, CD8alpha, NKG2D, NKG2ACE and other markers. Sequencing was carried out using CD4+ T cells sorted from a lymph node. The origin of the receptors is a C3H/HeJ mouse with alopecia areata. Mouse strain MHC haplotype: H2-k.

With regard to this clone: Gene and germline names: mouse. The CDR3 end falls 4 residues outside the read, so it is completed with the germline J gene. The chain is built from TRBV13-2 and TRBJ2-1; TRBD2 matches 10 bases. Germline-derived CDR1 and CDR2 are NNHNN and SYGAGS (reference sequence). The CDR3 covers 13 residues. Germline trimming cut 5 bases from V and 6 bases from J; bases unmatched to any gene: 2. The part of the CDR3 DNA that was read is TGTGCCAGCGGACTGGGGGGGAGTGCT. This translates into CASGLGGSA. The entire CDR3 sequence reads CASGLGGSAEQFF.

There are a few counts of this clone. Genes and germline come from the mouse. The CDR3 end is not reached by the read, which stops 4 residues before it; the germline J gene fills it in. The rearrangement links TRBV1 to TRBJ2-1, with TRBD2 matching over 10 bases. Germline V lookup: CDR1 NSQYPW, CDR2 LRSPGD (reference sequence). The CDR3 extends over 15 amino acids. The CDR3 loop is CTCSADSLGGPEQFF. The CDR3 bases that were read are TGCACCTGCAGTGCAGATTCCCTGGGGGGGCCT.

This clone has just a few counts. These gene names are mouse names. The read finishes 4 residues shy of the CDR3 end, and the germline J gene is used to complete it. The chain uses TRBV1 and TRBJ1-1; 9 nucleotides line up with TRBD1. The CDR3 is made up of 14 amino acids. Germline V gene data show CDR1 as NSQYPW and CDR2 as LRSPGD (reference sequence). The sequenced CDR3 bases are TGCACCTGCAGTGCCGGGACAGGGAGGACA. It is translated as CTCSAGTGRT. The whole CDR3 is CTCSAGTGRTEVFF.

This clone was observed at least ten times. The genes are named according to mouse. The CDR3 here is CASSLWGANSDYTF. The DNA read from the CDR3 is TGTGCTAGCAGTTTGTGGGGGGCGAACTCC. The V gene is TRBV17, the J gene TRBJ1-2; D is possibly TRBD1 (6 bases). The CDR3 end lies 4 residues beyond the end of the read and is filled in from the germline J gene. V gave up 5 bases and J gave up 2 bases, with 12 bases separating them. The CDR3 contains 14 residues. Per germline, CDR1 MNHDT and CDR2 YYDKIL.

On this clone: Gene names and germline match the mouse. The read stops 3 residues short of the end of the CDR3; the missing end is completed from the germline J gene. Distinct nucleotide sequences in the sample also encode this CDR3. This chain links TRBV19 with TRBJ1-6; tentative D call: TRBD1 (6 bases). TRBJ1-6 is an ORF for which the function is uncertain. V gave up 5 bases and J gave up 5 bases, with 11 bases separating them. The CDR3 loop spans 14 amino acids. Germline V lookup: CDR1 FNHDT, CDR2 SITEND (reference sequence). The CDR3 reads CASRPGQNNSPLYF. The covered CDR3 bases are TGTGCCAGCAGGCCGGGACAAAATAATTCGCCC.

This clone was seen a few times. The genes are named according to mouse. The CDR3 end lies 4 residues beyond the end of the read and is filled in from the germline J gene. The genes are TRBV13-2 and TRBJ2-7, with D possibly TRBD1 on 5 matching bases. The CDR3 is made up of 12 amino acids. Germline V lookup: CDR1 NNHNN, CDR2 SYGAGS (reference sequence). V lost 5 bases, J lost 1 base, and 7 bases lay in between. Partial CDR3 DNA: TGTGCCAGCGGGGACAAATCCTAT. Translated: CASGDKSY. In full, the CDR3 is CASGDKSYEQYF.

This clone was seen a handful of times. Germline and genes here are mouse. The CDR3 extends 4 residues past the end of the read, so its final part is completed from the germline J gene. The rearrangement uses TRBV13-1 and TRBJ1-2; D remains ambiguous. The CDR3 runs to 15 residues. V dropped 0 bases and J dropped 0 bases, with 9 bases sitting between them. Germline V gene sequence: CDR1 NSHNY, CDR2 SYGAGN. CDR3 bases read: TGTGCCAGCAGTGATGCACCAGCCTCAAACTCC. Amino acid sequence: CASSDAPASNS. The entire CDR3 protein reads CASSDAPASNSDYTF.

This clone was counted between two and nine times. Mouse germline and gene names are used. The read gets to within 4 residues of the CDR3 end, and the germline J gene fills in the rest. Different DNA sequences within this sample yield the same CDR3. The rearrangement joins TRBV13-1 to TRBJ2-3, with 7 bases fitting TRBD1. This CDR3 region has 16 residues. The germline CDR1 and CDR2 sequences are NSHNY and SYGAGN. J lost 0 bases, V lost 2 bases, and 6 bases had no gene match. The CDR3 DNA, read in part, is TGTGCCAGCAGTGACGCCGGGACAGCTAGTGCAGAA. Translated, it gives CASSDAGTASAE. From start to end, the CDR3 is CASSDAGTASAETLYF.

In its sample, this clone was seen a few times. Mouse gene names apply. The read stops 4 residues short of the end of the CDR3; the missing end is completed from the germline J gene. The V call is TRBV19, the J call TRBJ1-2; maybe TRBD1 (6 bases). From germline, CDR1 is FNHDT and CDR2 SITEND (reference sequence). The length of the CDR3 is 14 residues. V was clipped by 5 bases and J by 0 bases, with 11 bases between them. The part of the CDR3 DNA that was read is TGTGCCAGCAGGTCAGGGGTTGCAAACTCC. It yields the protein CASRSGVANS. The full CDR3 protein reads CASRSGVANSDYTF.

With regard to this clone: Gene names refer to mouse genes. With the read ending 4 residues before the CDR3 end, the germline J gene is used to fill in that end. V and J are TRBV13-1 and TRBJ2-5; the D gene is possibly TRBD2 (5 bases). Deletions cut 0 bases from V and 0 bases from J, with 8 bases between. The CDR3 is 15 residues long. In germline, CDR1 is NSHNY, CDR2 SYGAGN. CDR3 bases read: TGTGCCAGCAGTGATGGACTGCGGAACCAAGAC. It codes for CASSDGLRNQD. The complete CDR3 protein is CASSDGLRNQDTQYF.

Concerning this clone: Here the gene names and germline are mouse. The CDR3 end lies 4 residues beyond the end of the read and is filled in from the germline J gene. J is TRBJ2-5 and V is TRBV5, with TRBD2 identical over 8 bases. The J segment lost 0 bases and the V segment lost 4 bases, leaving 3 bases of the junction unmatched. The germline V gene encodes CDR1 LGHNA and CDR2 YNLKQL (reference sequence). This CDR3 has 15 amino acids. The CDR3 spells CASSPGGLNQDTQYF. The sequenced part of the CDR3 DNA is TGTGCCAGCAGCCCTGGGGGGCTTAACCAAGAC.

On this clone: Germline and genes: mouse. The read finishes 4 residues shy of the CDR3 end, and the germline J gene is used to complete it. This chain links TRBV13-1 with TRBJ2-1; 9 bases agree with TRBD2. The CDR3 is 14 amino acids. J lost 5 bases, V lost 3 bases, and 3 bases had no gene match. CDR1 is NSHNY and CDR2 is SYGAGN in the germline V gene. Incomplete CDR3 DNA: TGTGCCAGCAGTGGCTGGGGGGGGGATGCT. Translating gives CASSGWGGDA. The full CDR3 protein reads CASSGWGGDAEQFF.

Of note for this clone: The listed genes are named as in mouse. The read ends 4 residues before the CDR3 terminus; that terminus is restored from the germline J gene. This specimen includes other DNA sequences encoding the same CDR3. V is TRBV5 and J is TRBJ2-1, with TRBD2 matching 7 bases. Trimming at V came to 0 bases and at J to 0 bases, leaving 2 bases not matched to a gene. The CDR3 is made up of 16 amino acids. Germline values: CDR1 LGHNA, CDR2 YNLKQL (reference sequence). The CDR3 bases that were read are TGTGCCAGCAGCCAAGATCCTGGGGGTAACTATGCT. Translation: CASSQDPGGNYA. The entire CDR3 protein is CASSQDPGGNYAEQFF.

This clone was seen at least ten times. Gene names denote mouse genes. With the read ending 4 residues before the CDR3 end, the germline J gene is used to fill in that end. The chain joins TRBV13-3 to TRBJ1-2, with 8 bases that match TRBD1. Germline V CDR1 and CDR2: NNHDY, SYVADS. The CDR3 runs 16 residues. J was trimmed by 0 bases and V by 0 bases; bases with no gene match: 4. The DNA read from the CDR3 is TGTGCCAGCAGTGATGAGGGGACAGGTGCAAACTCC. The encoded protein is CASSDEGTGANS. The full CDR3 protein is CASSDEGTGANSDYTF.

A note on this clone: The gene names given are mouse names. Read data end 4 residues before the CDR3 end; the end is taken from the germline J gene. Additional DNA sequences in this sample encode the identical CDR3. The chain couples TRBV19 to TRBJ2-5; TRBD2 is a possible D gene (6 bases). This CDR3 contains 14 residues. The germline CDR1 and CDR2 sequences are FNHDT and SITEND (reference sequence). Trimming shortened V by 1 base and J by 1 base, and 7 bases separated the two germline ends. The CDR3 is CASSIPGDQDTQYF. The CDR3 bases that were read are TGTGCCAGCAGTATACCTGGGGACCAAGAC. The full variable domain, in which reference TRBV19 and TRBJ2-5 provide the parts outside the CDR3, is GGIITQTPKFLIGQEGQKLTLKCQQNFNHDTMYWYRQDSGKGLRLIYYSITENDLQKGDLSEGYDASREKKSSFSLTVTSAQKNEMAVFLCASSIPGDQDTQYFGPGTRLLVL.

This clone was seen more than once but under ten times. Any gene name here is a mouse gene name. The read gets to within 4 residues of the CDR3 end, and the germline J gene fills in the rest. The chain has TRBV13-1 and TRBJ1-1; TRBD1 matches 7 bases. After removal of 1 base from V and 3 bases from J, the junction contained 3 bases not matched to a gene. Germline loops: CDR1 NSHNY, CDR2 SYGAGN. CDR3 length: 14 amino acids. The part of the CDR3 DNA that was read is TGTGCCAGCAGTGATATGACAGGGCACACA. Translating it yields CASSDMTGHT. The whole CDR3 protein is CASSDMTGHTEVFF.

This clone occurred a few times. Gene names denote mouse genes. The CDR3 is cut off 4 residues early in the read; its end comes from the germline J gene. V is TRBV13-2 and J is TRBJ2-2; D is perhaps TRBD2 (5 bases). The CDR3 loop spans 13 amino acids. CDR1 is NNHNN and CDR2 is SYGAGS in the germline V gene (reference sequence). Trimming cost V 4 bases and J 5 bases, with 9 bases left between them. The CDR3 is CASGQWGTGQLYF. Partial CDR3 DNA: TGTGCCAGCGGTCAATGGGGAACCGGG.